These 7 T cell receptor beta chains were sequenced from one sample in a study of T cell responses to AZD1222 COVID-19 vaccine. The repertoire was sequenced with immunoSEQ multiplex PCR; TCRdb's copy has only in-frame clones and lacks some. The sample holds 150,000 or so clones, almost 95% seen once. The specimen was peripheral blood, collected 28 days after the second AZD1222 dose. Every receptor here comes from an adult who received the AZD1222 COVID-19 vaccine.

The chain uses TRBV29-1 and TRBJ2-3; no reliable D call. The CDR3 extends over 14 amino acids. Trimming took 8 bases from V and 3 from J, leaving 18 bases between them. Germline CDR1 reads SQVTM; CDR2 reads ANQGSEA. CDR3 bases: TGCAGCATCTGTAGAGCCCTAGGGACAGATACGCAGTATTTT. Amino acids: CSICRALGTDTQYF.

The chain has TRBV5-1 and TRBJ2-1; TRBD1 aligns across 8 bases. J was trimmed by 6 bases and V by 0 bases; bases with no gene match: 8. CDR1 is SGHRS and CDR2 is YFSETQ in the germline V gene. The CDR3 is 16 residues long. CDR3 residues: CASSLAFSGGFNEQFF. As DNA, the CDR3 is TGCGCCAGCAGCTTGGCCTTTTCAGGGGGCTTCAATGAGCAGTTCTTC.

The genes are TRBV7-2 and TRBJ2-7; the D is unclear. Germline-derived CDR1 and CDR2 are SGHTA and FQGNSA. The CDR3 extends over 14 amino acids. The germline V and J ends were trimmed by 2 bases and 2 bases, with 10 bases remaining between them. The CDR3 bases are TGTGCCAGCAGCTTAAATTACATAGCCTACGAGCAGTACTTC. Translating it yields CASSLNYIAYEQYF.

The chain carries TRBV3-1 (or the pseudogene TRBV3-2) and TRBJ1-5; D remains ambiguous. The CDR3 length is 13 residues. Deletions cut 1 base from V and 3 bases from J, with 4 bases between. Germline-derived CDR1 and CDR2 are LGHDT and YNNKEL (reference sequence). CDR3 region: CASSQGNNQPQHF. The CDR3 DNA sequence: TGTGCCAGCAGCCAAGGGAACAATCAGCCCCAGCATTTT.

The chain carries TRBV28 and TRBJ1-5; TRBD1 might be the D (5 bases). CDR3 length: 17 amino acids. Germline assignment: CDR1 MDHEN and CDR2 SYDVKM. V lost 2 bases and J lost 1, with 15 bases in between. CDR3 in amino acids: CASSLTGLAGSNQPQHF. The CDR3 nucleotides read TGTGCCAGCAGTTTAACGGGTCTGGCAGGGAGCAATCAGCCCCAGCATTTT.

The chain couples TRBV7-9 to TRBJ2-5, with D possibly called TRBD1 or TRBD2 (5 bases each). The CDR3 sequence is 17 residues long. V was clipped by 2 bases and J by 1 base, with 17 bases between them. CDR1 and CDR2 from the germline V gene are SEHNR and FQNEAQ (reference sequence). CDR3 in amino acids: CASSLSKGPGAQETQYF. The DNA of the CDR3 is TGTGCCAGCAGCTTAAGCAAAGGACCCGGGGCCCAAGAGACCCAGTACTTC.

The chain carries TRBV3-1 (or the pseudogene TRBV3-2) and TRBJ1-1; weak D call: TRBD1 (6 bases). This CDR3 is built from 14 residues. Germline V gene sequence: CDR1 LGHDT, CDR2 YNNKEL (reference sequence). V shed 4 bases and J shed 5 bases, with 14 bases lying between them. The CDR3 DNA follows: TGTGCCAGCAGCCCACAGGGATACGGAACTGAAGCTTTCTTT. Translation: CASSPQGYGTEAFF.